The TCR beta chain described here comes from a study of cytomegalovirus exposure and HLA in healthy donors. This CDR3 has 12 residues. Trimming took 0 bases from V and 7 from J, leaving 4 bases between them. CDR1 ENHRY and CDR2 SYGVKD come from the germline V gene. The PCR made use of 60 Vbeta and 13 Jbeta primers. Sequencing used immunoSEQ multiplex PCR; TCRdb keeps in-frame clones, though not all of them. The data hold 84,000 or so clones, with 76% observed a single time. J is TRBJ2-1 and V is TRBV10-3; no clear D gene. The sample was PBMCs. The receptor was derived from a male donor in good health and CMV-seronegative. CDR3 nucleotides: TGTGCCATCAGTGAGTCCAGTAATGAGCAGTTCTTC. Translation: CAISESSNEQFF.